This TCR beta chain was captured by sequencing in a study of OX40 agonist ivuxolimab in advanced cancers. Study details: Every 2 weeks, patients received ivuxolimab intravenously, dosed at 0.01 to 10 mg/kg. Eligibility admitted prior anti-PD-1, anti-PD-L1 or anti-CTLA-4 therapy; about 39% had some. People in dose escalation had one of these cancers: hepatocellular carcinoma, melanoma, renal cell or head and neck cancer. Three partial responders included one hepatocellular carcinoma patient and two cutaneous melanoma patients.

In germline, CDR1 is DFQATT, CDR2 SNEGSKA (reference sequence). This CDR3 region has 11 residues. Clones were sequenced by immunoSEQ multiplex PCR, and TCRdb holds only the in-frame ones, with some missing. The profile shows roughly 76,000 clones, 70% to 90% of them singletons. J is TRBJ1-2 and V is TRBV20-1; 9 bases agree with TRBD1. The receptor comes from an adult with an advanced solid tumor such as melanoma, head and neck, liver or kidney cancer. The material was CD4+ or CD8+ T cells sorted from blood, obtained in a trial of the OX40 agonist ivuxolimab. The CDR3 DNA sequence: TGCTCGGGACAGGGATCTCGTGGCTACACCTTC. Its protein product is CSGQGSRGYTF.